One and the same sample provided the 22 T cell receptor beta chains below, sequenced in a study of blood T cell repertoires in COVID-19. Profiled with immunoSEQ multiplex PCR; TCRdb holds only in-frame clones, not every one. Here the sample spans some 200,000 clones, around 84% being singletons. Material: peripheral blood. Every receptor here comes from a man between 25 and 39 years old with active or convalescent COVID-19.

This chain connects TRBV7-2 to TRBJ2-1; the match to TRBD2 covers 9 bases. Germline values: CDR1 SGHTA, CDR2 FQGNSA. This CDR3 comprises 15 residues. Trimming removed 5 bases from V and 7 bases from J; junction bases left unmatched: 9. The CDR3 here is CASSERPSGINEQFF. CDR3 coding DNA: TGTGCCAGCAGCGAGCGGCCTAGCGGGATAAATGAGCAGTTCTTC. Together with reference TRBV7-2 and TRBJ2-1, the CDR3 gives the full variable domain: GAGVSQSPSNKVTEKGKDVELRCDPISGHTALYWYRQSLGQGLEFLIYFQGNSAPDKSGLPSDRFSAERTGGSVSTLTIQRTQQEDSAVYLCASSERPSGINEQFFGPGTRLTVL.

V is TRBV11-3 and J is TRBJ2-5, with 9 bases aligning to TRBD2. V trimming: 5 bases; J trimming: 6 bases; junction bases outside the gene matches: 13. The length of the CDR3 is 16 residues. Germline values: CDR1 SGHNT, CDR2 YENEEA. CDR3 sequence reads: CASSAGGGLVTQTQYF. DNA of the CDR3: TGTGCCAGCAGCGCGGGAGGGGGACTAGTCACGCAGACCCAGTACTTC. Using reference TRBV11-3 and TRBJ2-5 for the parts outside the CDR3, the full variable domain is EAGVVQSPRYKIIEKKQPVAFWCNPISGHNTLYWYLQNLGQGPELLIRYENEEAVDDSQLPKDRFSAERLKGVDSTLKIQPAELGDSAVYLCASSAGGGLVTQTQYFGPGTRLLVL.

This clone was counted once. This chain connects TRBV16 to TRBJ1-5, with unresolved D. This CDR3 comprises 16 residues. V was cut by 3 bases and J by 0 bases, with 12 bases left in between. Germline CDR1 and CDR2: KGHSY and FQNENV. The CDR3 is CASSHPAEVSNQPQHF. The CDR3, as DNA: TGTGCCAGCAGCCACCCCGCGGAGGTTAGCAATCAGCCCCAGCATTTT.

Only a few counts were recorded for this clone. The chain uses TRBV3-1 (or the pseudogene TRBV3-2) and TRBJ1-2, with 8 bases aligning to TRBD1. The germline V gene has CDR1 LGHDT and CDR2 YNNKEL (reference sequence). This CDR3 region has 15 residues. J gave up 4 bases and V 5 bases, and 9 bases lay outside the gene matches. The CDR3 protein is CASSFRGQGRYGYTF. CDR3 coding DNA: TGTGCCAGCAGCTTCCGTGGACAGGGACGCTATGGCTACACCTTC.

This clone came up once. The chain uses TRBV4-3 and TRBJ1-1, with no clear D. Between the trimmed V and J ends, which lost 4 bases and 5 bases, there was a span of 17 bases. The germline V gene encodes CDR1 LGHNA and CDR2 YSLEER. The CDR3 contains 15 residues. This CDR3 reads CASSRASGFSTEAFF. The CDR3 nucleotides read TGCGCCAGCAGCCGTGCTTCCGGGTTTTCTACTGAAGCTTTCTTT.

About this clone: The junction and the germline gene differ at one end; a read error may be behind it. The rearrangement links TRBV13 to TRBJ2-2, with D tentatively TRBD1 or TRBD2 (5 bases each). This CDR3 contains 15 residues. Germline loops: CDR1 PRHDT, CDR2 FYEKMQ (reference sequence). The CDR3 region has the DNA TGTGCCAGCACCTTAGAGGGGCGATCCACCGGGGAGCTGTTTTTT. Translating it yields CASTLEGRSTGELFF.

This clone was seen ten or more times. The chain is built from TRBV6-1 and TRBJ2-3; 10 bases match TRBD2. The CDR3 runs to 14 residues. Germline assignment: CDR1 MNHNS and CDR2 SASEGT. With 2 bases clipped from V and 4 bases from J, the junction kept 0 bases outside the gene matches. CDR3: CASSELAGADTQYF. Written as DNA, the CDR3 is TGTGCCAGCAGTGAACTAGCGGGAGCAGATACGCAGTATTTT.

This clone came up once. The CDR3 loop is CATSRDLAGAYNEQFF. The CDR3, as DNA: TGTGCCACCAGCAGAGATTTGGCGGGAGCCTACAATGAGCAGTTCTTC. V usage is TRBV15 and J usage is TRBJ2-1, with 7 nucleotides matching TRBD2. Germline V gene sequence: CDR1 LNHNV, CDR2 YYDKDF (reference sequence). V was pared by 0 bases and J by 2 bases, with 4 bases of the junction left unmatched. The CDR3 extends over 16 amino acids. Filled out from reference TRBV15 and TRBJ2-1, the complete variable domain reads DAMVIQNPRYQVTQFGKPVTLSCSQTLNHNVMYWYQQKSSQAPKLLFHYYDKDFNNEADTPDNFQSRRPNTSFCFLDIRSPGLGDTAMYLCATSRDLAGAYNEQFFGPGTRLTVL.

The DNA of the CDR3 is TGTGCCAGCAGCTTGACGGAGAACTATGGCTACACCTTC. Protein: CASSLTENYGYTF. This chain uses TRBV5-5 with TRBJ1-2; D is unresolved. From germline, CDR1 is SGHKS and CDR2 YYEKEE (reference sequence). The CDR3 covers 13 residues. V shed 1 base and J shed 2 bases, with 6 bases lying between them.

This rearrangement joins TRBV7-9 to TRBJ2-1; 11 positions match TRBD2. Germline lookup yields CDR1 SEHNR and CDR2 FQNEAQ (reference sequence). Germline trimming cut 6 bases from V and 5 bases from J; bases unmatched to any gene: 6. The length of the CDR3 is 15 residues. This chain's CDR3 is CASRGGTSGNNEQFF. DNA for the CDR3: TGTGCCAGCAGAGGGGGGACTAGCGGAAACAATGAGCAGTTCTTC.

The V gene is TRBV15, the J gene TRBJ1-4; possible D gene TRBD1, 6 bases. The CDR3 is 13 amino acids. The V gene lost 0 bases and the J gene lost 7 bases, with 6 bases spanning the gap. Germline V gene sequence: CDR1 LNHNV, CDR2 YYDKDF (reference sequence). The CDR3 DNA follows: TGTGCCACCAGCAGAGAACAGGGTGAAAAACTGTTTTTT. Translated, it gives CATSREQGEKLFF.

V is TRBV6-5 and J is TRBJ2-2; 9 bases map to TRBD2. The CDR3 is 15 amino acids. The trim removed 1 base at V and 7 bases at J, leaving 4 bases unmatched. Germline V gene sequence: CDR1 MNHEY, CDR2 SVGAGI. DNA for the CDR3: TGTGCCAGCAGTTACTTACTAGCGGGCGGCGGGGAGCTGTTTTTT. This sequence encodes CASSYLLAGGGELFF.

In regard to this clone: This specimen includes other DNA sequences encoding the same CDR3. The CDR3 spells CASSVQGNTEAFF. The CDR3 DNA sequence: TGTGCCAGCAGCGTTCAGGGGAACACTGAAGCTTTCTTT. The J gene is TRBJ1-1, the V gene TRBV9; D is possibly TRBD1 (5 bases). The CDR3 is made up of 13 amino acids. V was shortened by 2 bases and J by 1 base, with 6 bases between the two germline ends. The germline V gene has CDR1 SGDLS and CDR2 YYNGEE.

The chain couples TRBV25-1 to TRBJ2-7; 8 bases are shared with TRBD2. From germline, CDR1 is MGHDK and CDR2 SYGVNS. The junction had 5 bases not matched to a gene; V was cut back by 4 bases and J by 3 bases. CDR3 size: 14 residues. CDR3: CASSAPAGDYEQYF. The CDR3 DNA reads TGTGCCAGCAGTGCCCCAGCGGGGGACTACGAGCAGTACTTC.

This chain uses TRBV13 with TRBJ2-5, with 7 bases matching TRBD1. Unmatched junction bases numbered 5, after V lost 5 bases and J lost 2 bases. Germline V gene sequence: CDR1 PRHDT, CDR2 FYEKMQ (reference sequence). The CDR3 covers 14 residues. CDR3 DNA: TGTGCCAGCAGCCGGAGACAGGGACAAGAGACCCAGTACTTC. Its protein is CASSRRQGQETQYF.

The chain uses TRBV6-6 and TRBJ1-5; TRBD1 aligns across 7 bases. V gave up 6 bases and J gave up 3 bases; unmatched junction bases: 5. The CDR3 extends over 14 amino acids. In germline, CDR1 is MNHNY, CDR2 SVGAGI (reference sequence). This CDR3 reads CASSLDRVNQPQHF. The CDR3 nucleotides read TGTGCCAGCAGCCTCGACAGGGTCAATCAGCCCCAGCATTTT.

The V and J genes are TRBV24-1 and TRBJ2-1, with 8 bases fitting TRBD2. The CDR3 totals 17 residues. V was clipped by 3 bases and J by 0 bases; unmatched bases: 6. The germline V gene has CDR1 KGHDR and CDR2 SFDVKD. The DNA of the CDR3 is TGTGCCACCAGTGATCTTAGCGGGGAAAGCTCCTACAATGAGCAGTTCTTC. Residues: CATSDLSGESSYNEQFF.

The genes are TRBV7-2 and TRBJ1-5; D perhaps matches TRBD1 (6 bases). Deletions cut 0 bases from V and 4 bases from J, with 16 bases between. The CDR3 spans 17 residues. Germline assignment: CDR1 SGHTA and CDR2 FQGNSA. The CDR3 loop is CASSLARDMAQNQPQHF. For the CDR3, the DNA is TGTGCCAGCAGCTTAGCTAGGGACATGGCTCAGAATCAGCCCCAGCATTTT.

This rearrangement joins TRBV27 to TRBJ2-5; D possibly corresponds to TRBD2 (5 bases). Germline V gives CDR1 MNHEY, CDR2 SMNVEV (reference sequence). The V end was cut by 6 bases, the J end by 7 bases, with 15 bases between. The CDR3 spans 13 residues. CDR3 nucleotide sequence: TGTGCCAGCAGAGCGACTATGCTCGGGACCCAGTACTTC. Translated, it gives CASRATMLGTQYF.

V is TRBV5-4 and J is TRBJ1-4; 9 bases map to TRBD1. J gave up 6 bases and V 0 bases, and 3 bases lay outside the gene matches. CDR3 length: 15 residues. In germline, CDR1 is SGHNT, CDR2 YYREEE (reference sequence). This CDR3 is CASSLVRTGDEKLFF. The CDR3 nucleotides read TGTGCCAGCAGCTTGGTTAGGACAGGGGATGAAAAACTGTTTTTT.

V is TRBV12-5 and J is TRBJ1-6; maybe TRBD1 (5 bases). Trimming left V 1 base short and J 9 bases short, with 10 bases between. Germline V CDR1 and CDR2: LGHNT, FRNRAP. The CDR3 sequence is 14 residues long. DNA for the CDR3: TGTGCTAGTGGTTTGGAGTTGGGGGGTTCACCCCTCCACTTT. Translation: CASGLELGGSPLHF.

This chain connects TRBV5-5 to TRBJ1-6; 8 nucleotides line up with TRBD1. The trim removed 0 bases at V and 8 bases at J, leaving 7 bases unmatched. This CDR3 spans 16 amino acids. Germline V gene data show CDR1 as SGHKS and CDR2 as YYEKEE (reference sequence). The CDR3 region has the DNA TGTGCCAGCAGCTTGGCCCTCGGACAGGGTCATTCACCCCTCCACTTT. Translation: CASSLALGQGHSPLHF.